These 27 T cell receptor beta chains were all obtained from the same sample, sequenced in a study of blood T cells in healthy people across ages. It was with a sample-barcoded 5' primer and a J-beta primer mix that a second PCR of about 7 to 12 cycles was run. From the 5' RACE reads, TCRdb called clonotypes with MiXCR, one entry per CDR3 protein. Among 850,000 to 1,100,000 distinct CDR3 sequences listed, approximately 38% were seen once. Sequencing was done on a sample of blood. All receptors come from a man in his late teens or twenties in good health.

This clonotype was counted only a few times. The chain links TRBV10-3 to TRBJ2-1, with 11 bases identical to TRBD2. Germline V gene sequence: CDR1 ENHRY, CDR2 SYGVKD. The V gene end was trimmed by 2 bases and the J gene end by 9 bases; junction bases not matched to a gene: 6. The CDR3 length is 15 residues. CDR3 sequence reads: CAISERTSGWSEQFF. In DNA form, the CDR3 reads TGTGCCATCAGTGAGAGGACTAGCGGGTGGTCTGAGCAGTTCTTC.

This clonotype showed up just a few times. This rearrangement joins TRBV19 to TRBJ2-5; TRBD2 matches at 9 bases. V shed 0 bases, J shed 3 bases, and the junction held 14 bases outside the gene matches. Germline values: CDR1 LNHDA, CDR2 SQIVND (reference sequence). CDR3 length: 19 residues. The CDR3 DNA is TGTGCCAGTAGTATAGATCTATCCAGTCCGGGACTAGCTAAAGAGACCCAGTACTTC. It is translated as CASSIDLSSPGLAKETQYF.

Worth noting for this clonotype: A much bigger clone sits one base away, suggesting this may be a read error. V is TRBV4-2 and J is TRBJ2-1; TRBD2 matches at 10 bases. Germline-derived CDR1 and CDR2 are LGHNA and YNFKEQ. The CDR3 runs 19 residues. Losses at the gene ends were 0 bases for V and 13 bases for J; bases not matched to a gene: 21. CDR3 residues: CASSQELYGTSGDQETQFF. Here the CDR3 DNA reads TGTGCCAGCAGCCAAGAACTCTATGGAACTAGCGGGGACCAAGAGACCCAGTTCTTC.

This clonotype was seen repeatedly, ten times or more. The chain employs TRBV6-4 and TRBJ2-4; no clear D gene. The V end lost 0 bases, the J end lost 4 bases, and 1 base lay between the germline ends. The CDR3 runs to 12 residues. Germline V lookup: CDR1 MRHNA, CDR2 SNTAGT. The chain's CDR3 is CASSDSKNIQYF. The CDR3 DNA follows: TGTGCCAGCAGTGACTCGAAAAACATTCAGTACTTC.

The chain recombines TRBV7-6 with TRBJ1-1; D remains unclear. Trimming removed 2 bases at V and 1 base at J, with 8 bases between. The CDR3 sequence is 14 residues long. The V gene's germline CDR1 is SGHVS and CDR2 FNYEAQ. The CDR3 spells CASSLQRRNTEAFF. The CDR3 coding sequence is TGTGCCAGCAGCTTACAGAGGAGGAACACTGAAGCTTTCTTT.

This chain connects TRBV4-2 to TRBJ1-1; TRBD1 aligns across 8 bases. This CDR3 comprises 15 residues. Germline trimming cut 0 bases from V and 11 bases from J; bases unmatched to any gene: 11. Germline V gene data show CDR1 as LGHNA and CDR2 as YNFKEQ. CDR3 nucleotides: TGTGCCAGCAGCCAAGATGCCCTTCAGGGGGCTGGCGCTTTCTTT. Translated: CASSQDALQGAGAFF.

J is TRBJ1-1 and V is TRBV20-1, with D uncertain. The CDR3 sequence is 11 residues long. Germline V lookup: CDR1 DFQATT, CDR2 SNEGSKA (reference sequence). V lost 6 bases, J lost 8 bases, and 13 bases lay in between. The CDR3 DNA reads TGCAGTGCCTCCCCTGGGAAAGAAGCTTTCTTT. Its protein product is CSASPGKEAFF.

This clonotype showed up just once. The chain couples TRBV7-2 to TRBJ2-1, with TRBD2 identical over 9 bases. V lost 1 base and J lost 4; bases outside the gene matches: 8. The germline gives CDR1 SGHTA, CDR2 FQGNSA. The CDR3 extends over 17 amino acids. The CDR3 reads CASSLVPLAGSYNEQFF. For the CDR3, the DNA is TGTGCCAGCAGCTTAGTCCCGCTAGCGGGGTCATACAATGAGCAGTTCTTC.

This clonotype was picked up a small number of times. V usage is TRBV14 and J usage is TRBJ2-7, with D unclear. V was trimmed by 0 bases and J by 3 bases, leaving 12 bases between them. This CDR3 is 15 amino acids long. The germline V gene encodes CDR1 SGHDN and CDR2 FVKESK. The DNA for the CDR3 is TGTGCCAGCAGCCAAGAAGTGGTTGCACTCTACGAGCAGTACTTC. It codes for CASSQEVVALYEQYF.

The genes are TRBV5-5 and TRBJ2-7; no firm D call. Trimming pared 0 bases from V and 7 bases from J, leaving 26 bases between. Germline V lookup: CDR1 SGHKS, CDR2 YYEKEE (reference sequence). The CDR3 has 18 residues. CDR3 sequence reads: CASSLEVLGFSSGNEQYF. In nucleotides, the CDR3 is TGTGCCAGCAGCTTGGAGGTTTTAGGGTTTAGTAGTGGGAATGAGCAGTACTTC.

The rearrangement uses TRBV7-9 and TRBJ1-2; TRBD1 agrees at 9 bases. V trimming: 7 bases; J trimming: 6 bases; junction bases outside the gene matches: 12. CDR1 is SEHNR, CDR2 FQNEAQ, per germline (reference sequence). CDR3 length equals 15 residues. The CDR3 here is CASTGTGRPQNGYTF. In DNA, the CDR3 is TGTGCCAGCACCGGGACAGGGCGACCTCAGAATGGCTACACCTTC.

This clonotype was recorded a few times. CDR3 DNA sequence: TGTGCCAGCAGTGTAAGACAGGCTCGTGCGGGTGAAAAACTGTTTTTT. Translation: CASSVRQARAGEKLFF. This chain uses TRBV7-2 with TRBJ1-4; a possible D gene is TRBD1 (6 bases). The CDR3 length is 16 residues. Per germline, CDR1 SGHTA and CDR2 FQGNSA. The V end was cut by 6 bases, the J end by 7 bases, with 21 bases between.

The rearrangement links TRBV4-3 to TRBJ2-7; D ambiguous. Trimming pared 1 base from V and 2 bases from J, leaving 15 bases between. Germline CDR1 is LGHNA and CDR2 is YSLEER. The CDR3 totals 16 residues. CDR3 sequence (DNA): TGCGCCAGCAGCCAAGCGTATGACGACGGAGCCTACGAGCAGTACTTC. Its translation: CASSQAYDDGAYEQYF.

The CDR3 reads CASSVDATNEKLFF. CDR3 in DNA: TGTGCCAGCAGCGTTGACGCAACTAATGAAAAACTGTTTTTT. The chain couples TRBV9 to TRBJ1-4; D is unresolved. This CDR3 has 14 amino acids. V lost 2 bases, J lost 0 bases, and 5 bases lay in between. Germline CDR1 is SGDLS and CDR2 is YYNGEE. The full variable domain, rest sourced from reference TRBV9 and TRBJ1-4, is DSGVTQTPKHLITATGQRVTLRCSPRSGDLSVYWYQQSLDQGLQFLIQYYNGEERAKGNILERFSAQQFPDLHSELNLSSLELGDSALYFCASSVDATNEKLFFGSGTQLSVL.

This clonotype has a handful of counts. The chain joins TRBV7-4 to TRBJ1-5; a weak D match, TRBD1 (6 bases). Germline assignment: CDR1 SGHVT and CDR2 SQSDAQ. The CDR3 consists of 17 residues. V lost 2 bases and J 3 bases, leaving 17 bases between the germline ends. The CDR3 loop reads CASSLLWSGVINQPQHF. The CDR3 bases are TGTGCCAGCAGCTTACTTTGGTCAGGGGTCATCAATCAGCCCCAGCATTTT. Variable domain in full (rest from reference TRBV7-4 and TRBJ1-5): GAGVSQSPRYKVAKRGRDVALRCDSISGHVTLYWYRQTLGQGSEVLTYSQSDAQRDKSGRPSGRFSAERPERSVSTLKIQRTEQGDSAVYLCASSLLWSGVINQPQHFGDGTRLSIL.

This clonotype was recorded a few times. J is TRBJ1-1 and V is TRBV6-5, with D possibly being TRBD1 (6 bases). The germline V and J ends were trimmed by 0 bases and 2 bases, with 13 bases remaining between them. The CDR3 has 16 residues. Germline V gene lookup returns CDR1 MNHEY and CDR2 SVGAGI. The CDR3 spells CASSYSRGAGNTEAFF. The CDR3 bases are TGTGCCAGCAGTTACTCGAGGGGGGCCGGAAACACTGAAGCTTTCTTT.

In its sample, this clonotype was seen a few times. This chain links TRBV4-3 with TRBJ1-2; weak D call: TRBD1 (5 bases). CDR3 length: 12 amino acids. V lost 8 bases to trimming and J lost 2 bases, with 9 bases between them. Germline assignment: CDR1 LGHNA and CDR2 YSLEER. CDR3 amino acids: CASAQGNYGYTF. The CDR3 coding sequence is TGCGCCAGCGCTCAGGGCAACTATGGCTACACCTTC.

This rearrangement joins TRBV6-5 to TRBJ1-3, with 8 bases lining up with TRBD1. The CDR3 runs to 16 residues. Germline assignment: CDR1 MNHEY and CDR2 SVGAGI. Losses at the gene ends were 6 bases for V and 0 bases for J; bases not matched to a gene: 7. The CDR3 loop reads CASRSTGGISGNTIYF. CDR3 DNA sequence: TGTGCCAGCAGGTCTACAGGGGGTATCTCTGGAAACACCATATATTTT.

This clonotype was counted between two and nine times. V usage is TRBV7-3 and J usage is TRBJ2-7, with D possibly matching TRBD2 (5 bases). The CDR3 is made up of 14 amino acids. Germline V gives CDR1 SGHTA, CDR2 FQGTGA. V was pared by 0 bases and J by 0 bases, with 6 bases between. The CDR3 coding sequence is TGTGCCAGCAGCTTAACACGGGACTCCTACGAGCAGTACTTC. Its translation is CASSLTRDSYEQYF.

V gene TRBV6-2 or TRBV6-3 combines with J gene TRBJ1-2; perhaps TRBD1 as D (6 bases). The CDR3 totals 14 residues. V gave up 7 bases and J gave up 5 bases, with 17 bases separating them. Per the germline V gene, CDR1 is MNHEY and CDR2 is SVGEGT. CDR3 coding DNA: TGTGCCAGCACCATACAGTTGGGGGCTTATGGCTACACCTTC. Translating gives CASTIQLGAYGYTF.

This clonotype came up a few times. The CDR3 nucleotides are TGCAGTGTTAAGGCCCCCAAGGGAAGCTCCTACGAGCAGTACTTC. It encodes CSVKAPKGSSYEQYF. This chain connects TRBV20-1 to TRBJ2-7; no reliable D call. Trimming took off 7 bases at V and 0 bases at J, with 19 bases between the two ends. The CDR3 has 15 residues. The germline gives CDR1 DFQATT, CDR2 SNEGSKA (reference sequence).

The genes are TRBV7-2 and TRBJ2-7; unclear D gene. Trimming shortened V by 2 bases and J by 7 bases, and 12 bases separated the two germline ends. This CDR3 contains 13 residues. Looked up from germline, CDR1 is SGHTA and CDR2 is FQGNSA. The CDR3 loop is CASSLLLGDEQYF. The CDR3 bases are TGTGCCAGCAGCTTACTCCTAGGCGATGAGCAGTACTTC.

The chain is built from TRBV5-1 and TRBJ2-2; tentatively, D is TRBD1 (6 bases). The V gene lost 0 bases and the J gene lost 1 base, with 13 bases spanning the gap. CDR3 size: 17 residues. In germline, CDR1 is SGHRS, CDR2 YFSETQ. The CDR3 DNA sequence: TGCGCCAGCAGCTTGGCCCTAGGGGGAGAGAACACCGGGGAGCTGTTTTTT. As protein: CASSLALGGENTGELFF.

This chain connects TRBV4-2 to TRBJ2-1; D is perhaps TRBD1 (6 bases). V gave up 1 base and J gave up 4 bases, with 8 bases separating them. The CDR3 is 14 amino acids. Germline CDR1 LGHNA, CDR2 YNFKEQ. The CDR3 region is CASSQVGQYNEQFF. The CDR3 nucleotides are TGTGCCAGCAGCCAAGTTGGACAGTACAATGAGCAGTTCTTC.

The chain has TRBV9 and TRBJ1-6; D is perhaps TRBD1 (5 bases). The V and J ends lost 3 bases and 6 bases respectively, with 13 bases between them. Germline assignment: CDR1 SGDLS and CDR2 YYNGEE. CDR3 length: 15 residues. The CDR3 DNA follows: TGTGCCAGCAGCGCAGGGACGGGCTCTAATTCACCCCTCCACTTT. Amino acid sequence: CASSAGTGSNSPLHF.

This clonotype was seen a handful of times. The genes are TRBV11-2 and TRBJ2-7, with D possibly being TRBD2 (5 bases). Deletions cut 6 bases from V and 7 bases from J, with 19 bases between. CDR1 is SGHAT, CDR2 FQNNGV, per germline. This CDR3 has 14 residues. As DNA, the CDR3 is TGTGCCAGCAGGGACCTACTAGAACAGAAAGAGCAGTACTTC. Amino acids: CASRDLLEQKEQYF.

This clonotype was observed a few times. The chain has TRBV12-3 or TRBV12-4 and TRBJ1-1; D gene ambiguous. CDR3 length equals 14 residues. V was shortened by 7 bases and J by 0 bases, with 12 bases between the two germline ends. DNA for the CDR3: TGTGCCAGCAACCGAGGGAGGATGAACACTGAAGCTTTCTTT. This encodes CASNRGRMNTEAFF.